These T cell receptor beta chains were read from a single sample in a study of blood T cell repertoires in COVID-19. The assay was immunoSEQ multiplex PCR, and TCRdb's table has in-frame clones only and misses some. The table includes around 100,000 clones, roughly 92% detected once. Source material: peripheral blood. The receptors derive from a man aged 50 or older with active COVID-19. Both conserved end residues are part of each CDR3. The D gene is left open where the match is weak. Clone size, where shown, is once, few, many, or a class for clones that have expanded.

>NA|TRBD2|TRBV9|TRBJ2-5
CASSVAGGTYGETQYF
TGTGCCAGCAGCGTAGCGGGGGGGACATACGGGGAGACCCAGTACTTC
>NA|NA|TRBV3-1/TRBV3-2|TRBJ1-6
CASSQGGGSNSPLHF
TGTGCCAGCAGCCAAGGGGGGGGGAGCAATTCACCCCTCCACTTT
>NA|NA|TRBV25-1|TRBJ1-4
CASSDLEDGKLFF
TGTGCCAGCAGTGATCTAGAGGATGGAAAACTGTTTTTT
>NA|TRBD1|TRBV6-5|TRBJ1-1
CASSGTGGVNTEAFF
TGTGCCAGCAGCGGCACAGGGGGCGTGAACACTGAAGCTTTCTTT
>NA|NA|TRBV6-1|TRBJ2-7
CASSEFPNSYEQYF
TGTGCCAGCAGTGAATTTCCTAACTCCTACGAGCAGTACTTC
>NA|TRBD1|TRBV5-1|TRBJ2-7
CASSLSAGGYEQYF
TGCGCCAGCAGCTTGTCGGCAGGGGGCTACGAGCAGTACTTC
>NA|NA|TRBV5-6|TRBJ1-3
CASSSVRGSGNTIYF
TGTGCCAGCAGCTCCGTCCGGGGCTCTGGAAACACCATATATTTT
>NA|TRBD2|TRBV7-3|TRBJ2-2
CASSLTPNRGDVSGELFF
TGTGCCAGCAGCTTAACACCGAATCGGGGGGATGTTTCCGGGGAGCTGTTTTTT
>NA|NA|TRBV9|TRBJ2-5
CASSTRGAGETQYF
TGTGCCAGCAGCACCCGGGGGGCGGGCGAGACCCAGTACTTC
>NA|NA|TRBV7-8|TRBJ2-2
CASSSRGANTGELFF
TGTGCCAGCAGCTCCCGCGGAGCGAACACCGGGGAGCTGTTTTTT
>NA|TRBD2|TRBV29-1|TRBJ2-3
CSVRLSGSRADTQYF
TGCAGCGTTCGACTTAGCGGGAGTCGCGCAGATACGCAGTATTTT
>NA|NA|TRBV7-9|TRBJ1-1
CASSGGQMNTEAFF
TGTGCCAGCTCCGGAGGACAGATGAACACTGAAGCTTTCTTT
>NA|NA|TRBV6-5|TRBJ1-2
CASQPVRGQSGYTF
TGTGCCAGCCAGCCCGTAAGGGGTCAGAGTGGCTACACCTTC
>NA|TRBD1|TRBV2|TRBJ2-3
CASRQGADTQYF
TGTGCCAGCCGACAGGGGGCGGATACGCAGTATTTT
>NA|TRBD2|TRBV6-6|TRBJ2-7
CASRAGTSGYEQYF
TGTGCCAGCAGAGCCGGGACTAGCGGCTACGAGCAGTACTTC
>NA|NA|TRBV30|TRBJ2-7
CAWSPPQWHF
TGTGCCTGGAGTCCCCCCCAATGGCACTTC
>NA|NA|TRBV11-2|TRBJ2-6
CASRSFPSGANVLTF
TGTGCCAGCCGGTCGTTCCCCTCTGGGGCCAACGTCCTGACTTTC
>NA|NA|TRBV9|TRBJ1-6
CASSVGVGDAYNSPLHF
TGTGCCAGCAGCGTAGGGGTCGGGGATGCTTATAATTCACCCCTCCACTTT
>NA|NA|TRBV3-1/TRBV3-2|TRBJ1-4
CASSKQANEKLFF
TGTGCCAGCAGTAAACAGGCTAATGAAAAACTGTTTTTT
>NA|NA|TRBV5-1|TRBJ2-2
CASSLRQLNTGELFF
TGCGCCAGCAGCTTAAGACAGCTGAACACCGGGGAGCTGTTTTTT
>NA|NA|TRBV5-8|TRBJ1-4
CASSLSNSGLFF
TGTGCCAGCAGCTTGTCCAACTCGGGACTGTTTTTT
>NA|NA|TRBV7-2|TRBJ1-1
CASSLASVATEAFF
TGTGCCAGCAGCTTAGCGTCCGTGGCCACTGAAGCTTTCTTT
>NA|NA|TRBV7-2|TRBJ2-7
CASSMAGISYEQYF
TGTGCCAGCAGCATGGCCGGGATCTCCTACGAGCAGTACTTC
>NA|TRBD2|TRBV10-1|TRBJ2-2
CASSTSGTAGELFF
TGCGCCAGCTCGACTAGCGGGACTGCCGGGGAGCTGTTTTTT
>NA|TRBD2|TRBV18|TRBJ2-2
CASSPTSGSNTGELFF
TGTGCCAGCTCACCGACTAGCGGGAGTAACACCGGGGAGCTGTTTTTT
>NA|TRBD1|TRBV18|TRBJ1-2
CASSPSDRTTRGYTF
TGTGCCAGCTCCCCTTCGGACAGGACCACCCGTGGCTACACCTTC
>NA|NA|TRBV27|TRBJ2-7
CASSPNTGRIVKEQYF
TGTGCCAGCAGTCCGAATACAGGGAGAATAGTGAAGGAGCAGTACTTC
>NA|NA|TRBV5-1|TRBJ2-3
CASSLGGEADTQYF
TGCGCCAGCAGCTTGGGGGGAGAGGCAGATACGCAGTATTTT
>NA|NA|TRBV10-2|TRBJ1-5
CASRTPGSEQPQHF
TGCGCCAGCAGAACCCCCGGGTCGGAGCAGCCCCAGCATTTT
>NA|TRBD1|TRBV9|TRBJ1-2
CASSSRGYGYTF
TGTGCCAGCAGCTCCAGGGGGTATGGCTACACCTTC
>once|TRBD2|TRBV7-3|TRBJ2-1
CASSPARPGLAGNEQFF
TGTGCCAGCAGCCCTGCACGTCCGGGACTAGCTGGTAATGAGCAGTTCTTC
>NA|TRBD1|TRBV27|TRBJ2-7
CASSKTGGTEKQYF
TGTGCCAGCAGTAAGACAGGGGGAACAGAAAAGCAGTACTTC
>once|NA|TRBV21-1|TRBJ2-7
CASSPRTGGSYEQYF
TGTGCCAGCAGCCCCCGGACAGGGGGAAGCTACGAGCAGTACTTC
>NA|NA|TRBV3-1/TRBV3-2|TRBJ1-6
CASSQGEGSPLHF
TGTGCCAGCAGCCAGGGTGAGGGTTCACCCCTCCACTTT
>few|TRBD1|TRBV3-1/TRBV3-2|TRBJ1-2
CASSHRTGANYGYTF
TGTGCCAGCAGCCATCGGACAGGGGCGAACTATGGCTACACCTTC
>NA|NA|TRBV5-4|TRBJ2-6
CASSFVNSGANVLTF
TGTGCCAGCAGCTTTGTCAACTCTGGGGCCAACGTCCTGACTTTC
>once|TRBD1|TRBV30|TRBJ1-4
CAWGQGEKLFF
TGTGCCTGGGGACAGGGGGAAAAACTGTTTTTT
>NA|TRBD1|TRBV6-4|TRBJ1-1
CASSSEGANTEAFF
TGTGCCAGCAGTTCAGAGGGGGCGAACACTGAAGCTTTCTTT
>NA|NA|TRBV7-6|TRBJ1-4
CASTPQGPNEKLFF
TGTGCCAGCACCCCGCAGGGGCCTAATGAAAAACTGTTTTTT
>NA|NA|TRBV7-9|TRBJ2-7
CASSLATSEVGEQYF
TGTGCCAGCAGCTTGGCAACTAGTGAAGTCGGCGAGCAGTACTTC
>NA|TRBD2|TRBV3-1/TRBV3-2|TRBJ2-5
CASSQVASGGTQYF
TGTGCCAGCAGCCAAGTGGCTAGCGGCGGGACCCAGTACTTC
>NA|TRBD1|TRBV11-2|TRBJ1-6
CASSFNGQGDNSPLHF
TGTGCCAGCAGTTTTAACGGACAGGGGGATAATTCACCCCTCCACTTT
>NA|TRBD2|TRBV27|TRBJ2-2
CASSLWGLAGGRTGELFF
TGTGCCAGCAGTTTATGGGGACTAGCGGGAGGTCGCACCGGGGAGCTGTTTTTT
>NA|TRBD1|TRBV5-5|TRBJ1-5
CASSSRGTGLNQPQHF
TGTGCCAGCAGCTCCAGGGGGACAGGCCTCAATCAGCCCCAGCATTTT
>NA|TRBD1|TRBV18|TRBJ1-4
CASSPGTGSSEKLFF
TGTGCCAGCTCCCCCGGGACAGGATCTAGTGAAAAACTGTTTTTT
>NA|NA|TRBV4-1|TRBJ2-1
CASSQEFQSRIYNEQFF
TGCGCCAGCAGCCAAGAGTTCCAGTCACGAATCTACAATGAGCAGTTCTTC
>NA|TRBD1|TRBV5-1|TRBJ1-1
CASSSTTSGTGFEAFF
TGCGCCAGCAGCTCCACCACGTCCGGGACAGGTTTTGAAGCTTTCTTT
>NA|TRBD2|TRBV20-1|TRBJ2-7
CSASATSGSSSYEQYF
TGCAGTGCTAGTGCGACTAGCGGGAGTTCTTCCTACGAGCAGTACTTC
>NA|NA|TRBV7-8|TRBJ1-1
CASSISLGGHTEAFF
TGTGCCAGCAGCATAAGTCTGGGGGGACACACTGAAGCTTTCTTT
>NA|NA|TRBV27|TRBJ2-7
CASSLSPVYEQYF
TGTGCCAGCAGTTTAAGTCCAGTCTACGAGCAGTACTTC
>once|NA|TRBV20-1|TRBJ1-2
CSASSGKYGYTF
TGCAGTGCTAGTTCCGGTAAATATGGCTACACCTTC
>NA|NA|TRBV20-1|TRBJ2-3
CSASSSQYRDTQYF
TGCAGTGCTAGTTCGTCGCAGTACAGAGATACGCAGTATTTT
>few|NA|TRBV3-1/TRBV3-2|TRBJ1-1
CASSQGAGSPAEAFF
TGTGCCAGCAGCCAGGGGGCCGGTAGCCCGGCTGAAGCTTTCTTT
>NA|NA|TRBV21-1|TRBJ2-7
CASGGDTSYEQYF
TGTGCCAGCGGGGGGGACACCTCCTACGAGCAGTACTTC
>NA|NA|TRBV19|TRBJ2-3
CASSIGRGNTQYF
TGTGCCAGTAGTATAGGAAGGGGAAATACGCAGTATTTT